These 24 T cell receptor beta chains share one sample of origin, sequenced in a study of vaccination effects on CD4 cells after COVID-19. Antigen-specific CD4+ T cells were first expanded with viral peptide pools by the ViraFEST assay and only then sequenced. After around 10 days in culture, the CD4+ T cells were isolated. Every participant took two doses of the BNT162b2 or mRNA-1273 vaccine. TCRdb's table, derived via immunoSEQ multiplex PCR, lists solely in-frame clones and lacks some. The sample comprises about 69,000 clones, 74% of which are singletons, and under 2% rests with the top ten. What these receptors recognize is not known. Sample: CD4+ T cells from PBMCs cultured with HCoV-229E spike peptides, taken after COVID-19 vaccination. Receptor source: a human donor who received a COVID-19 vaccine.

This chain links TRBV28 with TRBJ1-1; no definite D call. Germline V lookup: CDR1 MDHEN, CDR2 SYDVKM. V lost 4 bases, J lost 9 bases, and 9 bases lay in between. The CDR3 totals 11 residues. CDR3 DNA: TGTGCCAGCAGTTCCGGAAGACAAGCTTTCTTT. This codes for CASSSGRQAFF.

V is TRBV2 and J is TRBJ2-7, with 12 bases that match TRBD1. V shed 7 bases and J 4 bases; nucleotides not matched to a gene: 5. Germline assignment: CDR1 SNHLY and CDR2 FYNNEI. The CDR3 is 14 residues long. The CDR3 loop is CASTRDRGPYEQYV. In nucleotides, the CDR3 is TGTGCCAGCACTAGGGACAGGGGGCCGTACGAGCAGTACGTC.

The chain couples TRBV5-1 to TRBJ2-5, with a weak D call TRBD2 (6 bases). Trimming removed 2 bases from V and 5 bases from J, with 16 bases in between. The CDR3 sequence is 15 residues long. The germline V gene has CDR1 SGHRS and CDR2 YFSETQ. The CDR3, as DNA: TGCGCCAGCAGCTTAGCGGGCCCGAGCTGGGAGACCCAGTACTTC. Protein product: CASSLAGPSWETQYF.

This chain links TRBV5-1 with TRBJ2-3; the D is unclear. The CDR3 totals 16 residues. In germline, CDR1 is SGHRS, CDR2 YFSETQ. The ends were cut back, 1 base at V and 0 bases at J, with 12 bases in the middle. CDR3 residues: CASSLLGSYSTDTQYF. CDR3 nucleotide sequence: TGCGCCAGCAGCTTGTTAGGGTCTTACAGCACAGATACGCAGTATTTT.

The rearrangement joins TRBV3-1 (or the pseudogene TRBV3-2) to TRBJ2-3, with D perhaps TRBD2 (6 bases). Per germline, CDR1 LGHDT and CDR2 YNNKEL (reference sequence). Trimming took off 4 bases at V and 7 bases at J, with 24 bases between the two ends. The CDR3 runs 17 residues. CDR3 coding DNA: TGTGCCAGCAGCCCCCCCTTCGGGGCGGGGTCCCCAAATACGCAGTATTTT. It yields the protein CASSPPFGAGSPNTQYF.

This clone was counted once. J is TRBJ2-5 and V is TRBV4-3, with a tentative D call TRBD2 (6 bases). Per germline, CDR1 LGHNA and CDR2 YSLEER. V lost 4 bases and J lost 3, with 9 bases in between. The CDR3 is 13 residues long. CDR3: CASSPTRKETQYF. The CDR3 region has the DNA TGCGCCAGCAGCCCGACTAGAAAAGAGACCCAGTACTTC.

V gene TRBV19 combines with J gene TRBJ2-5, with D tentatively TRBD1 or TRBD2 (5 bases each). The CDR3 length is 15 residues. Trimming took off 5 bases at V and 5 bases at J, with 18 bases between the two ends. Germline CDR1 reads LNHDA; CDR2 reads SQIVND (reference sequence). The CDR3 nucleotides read TGTGCCAGTAGTCCAAGCACGGGGCGCTTTGAGACCCAGTACTTC. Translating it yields CASSPSTGRFETQYF. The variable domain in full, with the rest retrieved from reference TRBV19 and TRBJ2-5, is DGGITQSPKYLFRKEGQNVTLSCEQNLNHDAMYWYRQDPGQGLRLIYYSQIVNDFQKGDIAEGYSVSREKKESFPLTVTSAQKNPTAFYLCASSPSTGRFETQYFGPGTRLLVL.

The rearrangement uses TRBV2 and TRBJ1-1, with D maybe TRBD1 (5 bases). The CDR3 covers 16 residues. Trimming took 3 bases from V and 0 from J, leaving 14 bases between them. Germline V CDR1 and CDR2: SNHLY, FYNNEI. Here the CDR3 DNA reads TGTGCCAGCAGTGACCCACGACAGAAGATGAACACTGAAGCTTTCTTT. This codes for CASSDPRQKMNTEAFF.

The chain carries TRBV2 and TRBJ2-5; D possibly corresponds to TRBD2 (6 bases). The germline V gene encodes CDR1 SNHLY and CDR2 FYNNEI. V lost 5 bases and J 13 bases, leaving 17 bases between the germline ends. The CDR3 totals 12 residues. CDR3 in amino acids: CASSPGLPGLYF. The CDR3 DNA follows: TGTGCCAGCAGTCCGGGACTCCCGGGTTTGTACTTC.

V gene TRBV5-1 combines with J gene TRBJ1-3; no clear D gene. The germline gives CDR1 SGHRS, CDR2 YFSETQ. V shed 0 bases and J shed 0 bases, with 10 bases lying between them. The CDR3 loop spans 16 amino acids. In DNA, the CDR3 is TGCGCCAGCAGCTTGGGGACCTCGGGCTCTGGAAACACCATATATTTT. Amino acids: CASSLGTSGSGNTIYF.

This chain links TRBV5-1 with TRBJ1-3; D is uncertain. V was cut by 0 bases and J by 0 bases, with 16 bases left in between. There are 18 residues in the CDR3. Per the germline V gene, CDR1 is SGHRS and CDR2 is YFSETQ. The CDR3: CASSLEWAGPSSGNTIYF. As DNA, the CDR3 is TGCGCCAGCAGCTTGGAATGGGCAGGTCCGAGCTCTGGAAACACCATATATTTT. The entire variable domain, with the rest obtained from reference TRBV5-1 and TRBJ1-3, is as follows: KAGVTQTPRYLIKTRGQQVTLSCSPISGHRSVSWYQQTPGQGLQFLFEYFSETQRNKGNFPGRFSGRQFSNSRSEMNVSTLELGDSALYLCASSLEWAGPSSGNTIYFGEGSWLTVV.

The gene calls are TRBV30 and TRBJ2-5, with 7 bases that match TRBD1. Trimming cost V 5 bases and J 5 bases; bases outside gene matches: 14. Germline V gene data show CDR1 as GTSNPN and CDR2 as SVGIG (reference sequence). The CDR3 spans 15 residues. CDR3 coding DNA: TGTGCCTGGGATGATTCCGGGACAGTTCTGGAGACCCAGTACTTC. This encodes CAWDDSGTVLETQYF.

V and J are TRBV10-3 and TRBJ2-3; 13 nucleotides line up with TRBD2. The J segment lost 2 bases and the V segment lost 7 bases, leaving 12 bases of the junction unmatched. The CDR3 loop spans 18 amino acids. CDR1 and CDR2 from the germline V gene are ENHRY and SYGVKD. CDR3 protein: CAITGMGLAGTYTDTQYF. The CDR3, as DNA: TGTGCCATCACCGGCATGGGACTAGCGGGGACTTACACAGATACGCAGTATTTT.

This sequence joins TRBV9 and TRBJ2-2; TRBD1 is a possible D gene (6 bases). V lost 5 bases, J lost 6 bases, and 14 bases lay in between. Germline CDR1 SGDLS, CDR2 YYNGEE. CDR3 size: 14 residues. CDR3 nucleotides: TGTGCCAGCAGTTGGACAGCCCACTCCGGGGAGCTGTTTTTT. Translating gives CASSWTAHSGELFF.

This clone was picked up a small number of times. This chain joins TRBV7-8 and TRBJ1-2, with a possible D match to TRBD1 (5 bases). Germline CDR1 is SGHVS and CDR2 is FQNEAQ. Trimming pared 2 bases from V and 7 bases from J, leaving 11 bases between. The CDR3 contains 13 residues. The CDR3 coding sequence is TGTGCCAGCAGCTTACTTCAGGGACCTGGCTACACCTTC. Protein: CASSLLQGPGYTF. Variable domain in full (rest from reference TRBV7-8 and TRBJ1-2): GAGVSQSPRYKVAKRGQDVALRCDPISGHVSLFWYQQALGQGPEFLTYFQNEAQLDKSGLPSDRFFAERPEGSVSTLKIQRTQQEDSAVYLCASSLLQGPGYTFGSGTRLTVV.

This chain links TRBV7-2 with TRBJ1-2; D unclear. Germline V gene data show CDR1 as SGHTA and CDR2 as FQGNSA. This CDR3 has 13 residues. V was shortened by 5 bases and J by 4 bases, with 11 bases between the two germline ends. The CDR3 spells CASSTLTSYGYTF. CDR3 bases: TGTGCCAGCAGCACCCTGACAAGCTATGGCTACACCTTC.

In DNA, the CDR3 is TGTGCCTGGAATAGGGGGCTCGGAAACACCATATATTTT. Translation: CAWNRGLGNTIYF. V gene TRBV30 combines with J gene TRBJ1-3; TRBD1 agrees at 7 bases. Trimming took 4 bases from V and 4 from J; bases not matched to a gene: 4. This CDR3 spans 13 amino acids. Germline values: CDR1 GTSNPN, CDR2 SVGIG (reference sequence).

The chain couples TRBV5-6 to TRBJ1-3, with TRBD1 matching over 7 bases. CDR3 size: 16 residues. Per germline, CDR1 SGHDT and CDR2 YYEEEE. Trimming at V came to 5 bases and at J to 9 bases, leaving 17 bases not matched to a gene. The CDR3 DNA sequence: TGTGCCAGCAGTAGCAGGGGGAGCATAGCACCCAGCACCATATATTTT. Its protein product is CASSSRGSIAPSTIYF.

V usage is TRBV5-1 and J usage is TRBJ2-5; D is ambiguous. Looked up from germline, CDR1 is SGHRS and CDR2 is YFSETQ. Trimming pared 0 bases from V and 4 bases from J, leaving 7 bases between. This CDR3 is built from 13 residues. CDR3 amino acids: CASSLVGLETQYF. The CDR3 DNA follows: TGCGCCAGCAGCTTGGTAGGTCTAGAGACCCAGTACTTC.

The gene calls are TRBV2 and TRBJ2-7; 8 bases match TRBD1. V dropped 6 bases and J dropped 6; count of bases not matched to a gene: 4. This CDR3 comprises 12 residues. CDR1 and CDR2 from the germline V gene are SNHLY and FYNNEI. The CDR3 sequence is CASRAQGAEQYV. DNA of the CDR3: TGTGCCAGCAGGGCTCAGGGGGCCGAGCAGTACGTC.

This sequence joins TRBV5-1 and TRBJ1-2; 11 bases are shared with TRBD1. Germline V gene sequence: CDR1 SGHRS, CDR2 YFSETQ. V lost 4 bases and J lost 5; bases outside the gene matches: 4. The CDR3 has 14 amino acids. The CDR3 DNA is TGCGCCAGCAGCCCAGGGACAGGGGGGTATGGCTACACCTTC. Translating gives CASSPGTGGYGYTF.

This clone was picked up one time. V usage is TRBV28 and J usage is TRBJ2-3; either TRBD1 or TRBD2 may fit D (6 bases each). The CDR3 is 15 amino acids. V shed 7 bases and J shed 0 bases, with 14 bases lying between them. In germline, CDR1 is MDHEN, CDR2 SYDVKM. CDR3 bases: TGTGCCAGCACACTAGGGGGGCATAGCACAGATACGCAGTATTTT. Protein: CASTLGGHSTDTQYF.

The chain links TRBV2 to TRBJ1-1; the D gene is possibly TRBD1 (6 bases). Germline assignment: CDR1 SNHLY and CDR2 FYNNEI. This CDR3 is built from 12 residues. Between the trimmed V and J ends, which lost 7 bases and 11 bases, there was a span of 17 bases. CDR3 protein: CASIRLGGSAFF. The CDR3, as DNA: TGTGCCAGCATCAGATTGGGGGGCAGCGCTTTCTTT.

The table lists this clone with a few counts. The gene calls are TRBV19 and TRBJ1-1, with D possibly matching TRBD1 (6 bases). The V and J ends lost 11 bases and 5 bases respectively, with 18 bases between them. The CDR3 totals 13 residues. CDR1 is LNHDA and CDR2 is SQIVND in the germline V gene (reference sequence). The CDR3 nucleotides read TGTGCCTTGTTACAGGGTCGGAGGACTGAAGCTTTCTTT. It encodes CALLQGRRTEAFF.